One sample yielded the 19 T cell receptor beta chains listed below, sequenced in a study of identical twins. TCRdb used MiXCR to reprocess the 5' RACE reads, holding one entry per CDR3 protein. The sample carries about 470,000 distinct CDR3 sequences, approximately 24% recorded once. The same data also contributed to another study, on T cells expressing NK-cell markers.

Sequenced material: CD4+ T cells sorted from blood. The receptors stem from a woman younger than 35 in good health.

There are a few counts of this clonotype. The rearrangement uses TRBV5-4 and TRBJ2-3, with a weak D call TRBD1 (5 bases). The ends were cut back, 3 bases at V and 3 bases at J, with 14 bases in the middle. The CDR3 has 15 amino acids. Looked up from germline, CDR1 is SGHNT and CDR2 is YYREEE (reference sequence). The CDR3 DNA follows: TGTGCCAGCAGCTCCCCGGGTCAGGGTACAGATACGCAGTATTTT. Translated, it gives CASSSPGQGTDTQYF.

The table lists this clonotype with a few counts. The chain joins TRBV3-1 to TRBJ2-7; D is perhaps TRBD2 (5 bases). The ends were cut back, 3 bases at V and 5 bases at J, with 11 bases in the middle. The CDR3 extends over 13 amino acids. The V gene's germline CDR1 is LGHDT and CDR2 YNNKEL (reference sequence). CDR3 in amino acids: CASSQLTSDEQYF. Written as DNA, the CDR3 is TGTGCCAGCAGCCAGCTCACTAGTGACGAGCAGTACTTC.

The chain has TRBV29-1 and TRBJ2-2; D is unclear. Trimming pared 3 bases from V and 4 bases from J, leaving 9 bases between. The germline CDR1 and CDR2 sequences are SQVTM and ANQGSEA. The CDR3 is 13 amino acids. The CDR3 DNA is TGCAGCGTTGATGGGCACACCACCGGGGAGCTGTTTTTT. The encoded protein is CSVDGHTTGELFF.

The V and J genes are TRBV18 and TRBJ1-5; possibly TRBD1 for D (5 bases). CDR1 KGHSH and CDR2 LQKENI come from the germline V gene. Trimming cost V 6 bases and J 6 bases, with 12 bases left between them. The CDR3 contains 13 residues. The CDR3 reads CASSPGGVQPQHF. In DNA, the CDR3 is TGTGCCAGCTCCCCCGGGGGGGTTCAGCCCCAGCATTTT.

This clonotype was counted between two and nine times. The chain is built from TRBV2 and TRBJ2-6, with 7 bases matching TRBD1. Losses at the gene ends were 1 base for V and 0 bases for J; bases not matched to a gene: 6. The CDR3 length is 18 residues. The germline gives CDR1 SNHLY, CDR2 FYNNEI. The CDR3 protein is CASSEDRAGGSGANVLTF. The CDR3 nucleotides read TGTGCCAGCAGTGAAGATCGGGCAGGGGGCTCTGGGGCCAACGTCCTGACTTTC. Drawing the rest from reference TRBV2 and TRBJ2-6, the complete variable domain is EPEVTQTPSHQVTQMGQEVILRCVPISNHLYFYWYRQILGQKVEFLVSFYNNEISEKSEIFDDQFSVERPDGSNFTLKIRSTKLEDSAMYFCASSEDRAGGSGANVLTFGAGSRLTVL.

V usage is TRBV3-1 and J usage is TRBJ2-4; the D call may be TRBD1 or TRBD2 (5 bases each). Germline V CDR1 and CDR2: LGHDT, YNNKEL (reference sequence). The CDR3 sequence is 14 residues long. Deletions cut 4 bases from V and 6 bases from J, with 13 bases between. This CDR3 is CASSPVPGTNIQYF. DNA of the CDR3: TGTGCCAGCAGCCCCGTCCCGGGGACAAACATTCAGTACTTC.

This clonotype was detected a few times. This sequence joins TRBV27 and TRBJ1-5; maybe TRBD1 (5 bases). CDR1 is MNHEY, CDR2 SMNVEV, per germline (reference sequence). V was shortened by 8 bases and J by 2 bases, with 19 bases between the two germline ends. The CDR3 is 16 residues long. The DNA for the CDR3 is TGTGCCAGCGCAAATCGGGGAACAGGAGGCAATCAGCCCCAGCATTTT. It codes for CASANRGTGGNQPQHF.

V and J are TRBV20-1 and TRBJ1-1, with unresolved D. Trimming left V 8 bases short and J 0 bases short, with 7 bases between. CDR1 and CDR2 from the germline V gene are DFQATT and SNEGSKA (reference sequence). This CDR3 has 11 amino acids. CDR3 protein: CSCGVNTEAFF. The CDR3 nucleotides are TGCAGTTGCGGGGTGAACACTGAAGCTTTCTTT.

The CDR3 loop reads CSASLGTGVIEQYF. As DNA, the CDR3 is TGCAGTGCTAGTCTTGGGACGGGTGTAATAGAGCAGTACTTC. J is TRBJ2-7 and V is TRBV20-1; the D gene could be TRBD1 or TRBD2 (5 bases each). V lost 3 bases to trimming and J lost 7 bases, with 19 bases between them. The CDR3 is 14 residues long. Germline assignment: CDR1 DFQATT and CDR2 SNEGSKA (reference sequence).

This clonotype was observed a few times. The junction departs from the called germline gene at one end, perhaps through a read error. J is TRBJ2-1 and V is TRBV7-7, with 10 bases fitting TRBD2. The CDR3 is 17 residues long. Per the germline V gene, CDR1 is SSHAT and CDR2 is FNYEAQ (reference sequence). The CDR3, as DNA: TGTGCTAGCAGCTTAGGTACCCTAGCGGGGGTCGCGGATGAGCAGTTCTTC. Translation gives CASSLGTLAGVADEQFF.

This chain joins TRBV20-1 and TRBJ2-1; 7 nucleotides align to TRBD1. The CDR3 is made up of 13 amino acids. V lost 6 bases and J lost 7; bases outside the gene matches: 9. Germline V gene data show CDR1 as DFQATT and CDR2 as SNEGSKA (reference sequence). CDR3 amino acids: CSATGENPNEQFF. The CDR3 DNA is TGCAGTGCCACAGGGGAAAATCCAAATGAGCAGTTCTTC.

In DNA, the CDR3 is TGCGCCAGCAGCCAAGGATTGGGACTTCACAGAGGAGAGACCCAGTACTTC. Its translation is CASSQGLGLHRGETQYF. The chain recombines TRBV4-3 with TRBJ2-5; perhaps TRBD2 as D (6 bases). This CDR3 has 17 residues. Germline V CDR1 and CDR2: LGHNA, YSLEER. Trimming pared 1 base from V and 4 bases from J, leaving 19 bases between.

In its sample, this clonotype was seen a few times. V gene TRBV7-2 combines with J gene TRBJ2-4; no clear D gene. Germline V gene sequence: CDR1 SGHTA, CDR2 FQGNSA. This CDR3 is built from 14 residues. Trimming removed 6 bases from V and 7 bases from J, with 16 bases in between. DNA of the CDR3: TGTGCCAGCAGTTTGTCCAACTGGCGGAACATTCAGTACTTC. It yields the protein CASSLSNWRNIQYF.

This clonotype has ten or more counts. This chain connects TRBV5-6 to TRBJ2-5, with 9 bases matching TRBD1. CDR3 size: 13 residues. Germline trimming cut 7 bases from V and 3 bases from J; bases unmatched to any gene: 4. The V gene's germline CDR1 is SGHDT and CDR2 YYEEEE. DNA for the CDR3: TGTGCCAGCCGGGGACAGGGTAAAGAGACCCAGTACTTC. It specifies CASRGQGKETQYF.

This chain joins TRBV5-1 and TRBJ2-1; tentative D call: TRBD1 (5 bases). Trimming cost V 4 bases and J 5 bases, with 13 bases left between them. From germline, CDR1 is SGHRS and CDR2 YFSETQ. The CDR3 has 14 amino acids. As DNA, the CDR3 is TGCGCCAGCAGCGTGCAGGGATCCGACAATGAGCAGTTCTTC. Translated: CASSVQGSDNEQFF.

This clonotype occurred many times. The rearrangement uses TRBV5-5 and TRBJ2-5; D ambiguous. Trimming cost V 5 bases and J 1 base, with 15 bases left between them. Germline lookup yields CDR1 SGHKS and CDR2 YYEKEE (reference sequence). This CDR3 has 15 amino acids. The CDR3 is CASSTKSSVQETQYF. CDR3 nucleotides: TGTGCCAGCAGTACAAAATCCTCCGTCCAAGAGACCCAGTACTTC. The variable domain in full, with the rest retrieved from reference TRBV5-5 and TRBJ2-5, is DAGVTQSPTHLIKTRGQQVTLRCSPISGHKSVSWYQQVLGQGPQFIFQYYEKEERGRGNFPDRFSARQFPNYSSELNVNALLLGDSALYLCASSTKSSVQETQYFGPGTRLLVL.

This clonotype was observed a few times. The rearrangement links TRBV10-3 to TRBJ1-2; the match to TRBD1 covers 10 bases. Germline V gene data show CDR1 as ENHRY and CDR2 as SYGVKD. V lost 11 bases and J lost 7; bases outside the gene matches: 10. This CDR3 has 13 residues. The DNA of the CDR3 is TGTGCCGTTACCGGGACAGGGGACTCTGGCTACACCTTC. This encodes CAVTGTGDSGYTF.

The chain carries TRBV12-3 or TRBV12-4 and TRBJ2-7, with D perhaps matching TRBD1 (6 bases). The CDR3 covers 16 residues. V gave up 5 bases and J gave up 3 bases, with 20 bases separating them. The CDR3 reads CASSPYTTGPLYEQYF. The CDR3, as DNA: TGTGCCAGCAGTCCGTACACGACAGGACCCCTCTACGAGCAGTACTTC.

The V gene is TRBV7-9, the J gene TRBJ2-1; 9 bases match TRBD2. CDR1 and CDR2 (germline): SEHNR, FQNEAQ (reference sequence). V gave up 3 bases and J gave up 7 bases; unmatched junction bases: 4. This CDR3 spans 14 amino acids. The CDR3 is CASSFGLAKNEQFF. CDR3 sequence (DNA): TGTGCCAGCAGCTTTGGACTAGCGAAGAATGAGCAGTTCTTC. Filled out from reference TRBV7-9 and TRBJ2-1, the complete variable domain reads DTGVSQNPRHKITKRGQNVTFRCDPISEHNRLYWYRQTLGQGPEFLTYFQNEAQLEKSRLLSDRFSAERPKGSFSTLEIQRTEQGDSAMYLCASSFGLAKNEQFFGPGTRLTVL.